This TCR beta chain was retrieved from a study of CD8 T cells in Susac syndrome. V lost 3 bases and J lost 0, with 21 bases in between. The length of the CDR3 is 19 residues. The authors reverse transcribed 0.5 to 1 ug RNA with random hexamers. TCRdb redid the calling of the immunoSEQ multiplex PCR reads with MiXCR, one entry per CDR3 protein. The table includes under 200,000 distinct CDR3 sequences, roughly 94% detected once. The sequence was obtained from a human donor with Susac syndrome. Material: CD8+ T cells from PBMCs. V usage is TRBV12-3 or TRBV12-4 and J usage is TRBJ2-1; D not resolved. CDR3 sequence: CASSFGWERVQSSYNEQFF. CDR3 DNA: TGTGCCAGCAGTTTCGGTTGGGAACGGGTTCAAAGCTCCTACAATGAGCAGTTCTTC.